This T cell receptor beta chain comes out of a study of regulatory T cells in long-lasting Graves disease. Time point here: newly diagnosed GD, antithyroid drugs for less than 3 months. PBMC RNA served as the TCR library source. Concerning this clonotype itself: Possible read error: a much larger clone is one base away.

The CDR3 sequence is 15 residues long. CDR1 is MNHNS, CDR2 SASEGT, per germline. J was trimmed by 5 bases and V by 9 bases; bases with no gene match: 12. With iRepertoire HTBI primers and Arm-PCR of CDR3 regions, TCR beta libraries were built. TCRdb re-analysed the multiplex PCR reads in MiXCR, keeping a single row per CDR3 protein. Among some 220,000 distinct CDR3 sequences listed, less than 20% were seen once. This sample also appeared in a second study, on T cells in Graves' hyperthyroidism and ophthalmopathy.

The rearrangement uses TRBV6-1 and TRBJ2-7; 11 bases align to TRBD2. This receptor was identified in a woman in her twenties or thirties with Graves disease. Here the sequenced sample was peripheral blood mononuclear cells (PBMCs), taken at new diagnosis, from a patient treated with antithyroid drugs. CDR3 residues: CASRTGTSGTHEQYF. The CDR3 coding sequence is TGTGCCAGTAGGACCGGGACTAGCGGTACCCACGAGCAGTACTTC.